This entry describes one TCR beta chain. Its specificity is not known. These data originate in a study of cytomegalovirus exposure and HLA in healthy donors. Sequencing used immunoSEQ multiplex PCR; TCRdb keeps in-frame clones, though not all of them. Of over 200,000 clones listed, over 80% were seen once; the top ten hold 4.5% to 7%. Study-wide results and limits: The authors listed 164 TCR beta chains as cytomegalovirus-associated. Subsequent analysis showed first-cohort TCR clusters tending to co-occur in 120 validation repertoires. Researchers reported that three CMV-associated chains were confirmed in vitro as CMV antigen-specific.

This CDR3 spans 15 amino acids. V was pared by 4 bases and J by 0 bases, with 11 bases between. Germline CDR1 is SGDLS and CDR2 is YYNGEE. The chain couples TRBV9 to TRBJ2-1; maybe TRBD2 (6 bases). Sequenced sample: PBMCs. The TCR sequence derives from a woman aged 18-30 years in good health and CMV-seronegative. The CDR3 nucleotides read TGTGCCAGCAGCTCCGGGGGAAGCTCCTACAATGAGCAGTTCTTC. Translated: CASSSGGSSYNEQFF.